Described below is a single T cell receptor (beta chain) sequence and its context. The sample belongs to a study of cytomegalovirus exposure and HLA in healthy donors. CDR3 size: 15 residues. Germline CDR1 SNHLY, CDR2 FYNNEI. With V trimmed by 1 base and J by 8 bases, 6 bases remained unmatched. The PCR was carried out with 60 Vbeta primers and 13 Jbeta primers. TCRdb's copy holds only in-frame clones and misses some; the assay was immunoSEQ multiplex PCR. The sample records 150,000 to 200,000 clones, just over 75% being singletons. This sequence originates from a man aged 25 to 45 in good health and CMV-seronegative. The sample consisted of PBMCs. V usage is TRBV2 and J usage is TRBJ1-2, with 11 nucleotides matching TRBD1. Written as DNA, the CDR3 is TGTGCCAGCAGTGAAGAGTGGACAGGGGGCAGAGGCTACACCTTC. This sequence encodes CASSEEWTGGRGYTF.